Presented here are 30 T cell receptor beta chains from one specimen sequenced in a study of blood T cell repertoires in COVID-19. Data came from immunoSEQ multiplex PCR; TCRdb stores just in-frame clones and leaves some out. The table shows a few hundred thousand clones, with about nine tenths occurring only once. Sequenced material: peripheral blood. The receptor source for this set is a woman aged 50 to 60 with COVID-19, enrolled during active disease.

V usage is TRBV5-4 and J usage is TRBJ1-1, with D unclear. Trimming stripped 3 bases from V and 1 base from J, with 10 bases between. The CDR3 spans 14 residues. In germline, CDR1 is SGHNT, CDR2 YYREEE (reference sequence). The CDR3: CASSSTRANTEAFF. CDR3 sequence (DNA): TGTGCCAGCAGCTCCACGCGGGCGAACACTGAAGCTTTCTTT.

This clone came up once. The chain couples TRBV25-1 to TRBJ1-2, with D hard to call. The V gene's germline CDR1 is MGHDK and CDR2 SYGVNS. This CDR3 comprises 14 residues. Trimming stripped 2 bases from V and 0 bases from J, with 7 bases between. Written as DNA, the CDR3 is TGTGCCAGCAGTGAACCGGAGGCTAACTATGGCTACACCTTC. It encodes CASSEPEANYGYTF.

This sequence joins TRBV29-1 and TRBJ1-1, with 8 bases that match TRBD1. Losses at the gene ends were 6 bases for V and 1 base for J; bases not matched to a gene: 7. The CDR3 loop spans 14 amino acids. Per germline, CDR1 SQVTM and CDR2 ANQGSEA. The DNA for the CDR3 is TGCAGCGTGCTTTGGGGGACAGGGAACACTGAAGCTTTCTTT. Its protein is CSVLWGTGNTEAFF.

The CDR3 nucleotides read TGTGCCAGCAGTATCACAGGGTACGGCTACACCTTC. Translated: CASSITGYGYTF. V gene TRBV12-3 or TRBV12-4 combines with J gene TRBJ1-2, with a tentative D call TRBD1 (6 bases). V was cut by 5 bases and J by 8 bases, with 12 bases left in between. This CDR3 region has 12 residues.

The V and J genes are TRBV6-5 and TRBJ1-1; D is possibly TRBD1 (5 bases). V shed 7 bases and J shed 0 bases, with 12 bases lying between them. Germline V gene data show CDR1 as MNHEY and CDR2 as SVGAGI. The CDR3 is 14 residues long. CDR3 loop: CASTPGVMNTEAFF. CDR3 coding DNA: TGTGCCAGCACTCCGGGGGTTATGAACACTGAAGCTTTCTTT.

This clone has a handful of counts. The gene calls are TRBV11-2 and TRBJ1-3; D remains ambiguous. V was pared by 2 bases and J by 0 bases, with 14 bases between. The length of the CDR3 is 17 residues. Germline assignment: CDR1 SGHAT and CDR2 FQNNGV. The CDR3, as DNA: TGTGCCAGCAGCTTAATCACTGAGGCCCTCTCTGGAAACACCATATATTTT. Translated, it gives CASSLITEALSGNTIYF.

The genes are TRBV27 and TRBJ2-1, with D uncertain. V gave up 3 bases and J gave up 3 bases, with 6 bases separating them. From germline, CDR1 is MNHEY and CDR2 SMNVEV (reference sequence). This CDR3 is 13 amino acids long. The CDR3 DNA sequence: TGTGCCAGCAGTTTGGTTAGCTACAATGAGCAGTTCTTC. This gives the protein CASSLVSYNEQFF.

This sequence joins TRBV9 and TRBJ1-2; the D gene is possibly TRBD1 (5 bases). The CDR3 is made up of 14 amino acids. V lost 0 bases and J lost 4, with 10 bases in between. Germline assignment: CDR1 SGDLS and CDR2 YYNGEE. The CDR3 sequence: CASSVEGWTYGYTF. CDR3 sequence (DNA): TGTGCCAGCAGCGTAGAGGGGTGGACCTATGGCTACACCTTC.

The chain links TRBV7-2 to TRBJ2-2, with 7 bases fitting TRBD1. This CDR3 is built from 15 residues. V lost 5 bases to trimming and J lost 6 bases; unmatched junction nucleotides: 9. The germline V gene encodes CDR1 SGHTA and CDR2 FQGNSA. In DNA, the CDR3 is TGTGCCAGCAGCGATCGACAGGGAAGGGCCGGGGAGCTGTTTTTT. Encoded protein: CASSDRQGRAGELFF.

The chain carries TRBV9 and TRBJ1-2; D call uncertain. Germline CDR1 SGDLS, CDR2 YYNGEE. Trimming cost V 0 bases and J 9 bases, with 9 bases left between them. This CDR3 has 12 amino acids. The CDR3 here is CASSVEAFSYTF. CDR3 in DNA: TGTGCCAGCAGCGTAGAAGCGTTTAGCTACACCTTC.

The chain uses TRBV28 and TRBJ2-3, with D possibly TRBD2 on 6 matching bases. Trimming removed 5 bases at V and 2 bases at J, with 11 bases between. CDR3 length equals 14 residues. Germline CDR1 and CDR2: MDHEN and SYDVKM. For the CDR3, the DNA is TGTGCCAGCAGTGGGACTTTAGCCACAGATACGCAGTATTTT. Residues: CASSGTLATDTQYF.

The V call is TRBV29-1, the J call TRBJ1-1; TRBD1 matches at 9 bases. The CDR3 is 13 residues long. Germline V gene lookup returns CDR1 SQVTM and CDR2 ANQGSEA. The trim removed 7 bases at V and 1 base at J, leaving 4 bases unmatched. CDR3 sequence (DNA): TGCAGCGCCCGACAGGGGGGGAACACTGAAGCTTTCTTT. Its translation: CSARQGGNTEAFF.

The V and J genes are TRBV3-1 (or the pseudogene TRBV3-2) and TRBJ1-1; D ambiguous. Germline V CDR1 and CDR2: LGHDT, YNNKEL (reference sequence). Trimming stripped 4 bases from V and 5 bases from J, with 17 bases between. The CDR3 is 15 residues long. In nucleotides, the CDR3 is TGTGCCAGCAGCCGTGACCCGGCTACGGGTACTGAAGCTTTCTTT. Translation: CASSRDPATGTEAFF.

The genes are TRBV30 and TRBJ2-1, with 7 nucleotides matching TRBD2. The CDR3 extends over 14 amino acids. Germline V gives CDR1 GTSNPN, CDR2 SVGIG (reference sequence). Trimming took 0 bases from V and 5 from J; bases not matched to a gene: 4. CDR3 DNA sequence: TGTGCCTGGAGTGTAGGACTAGATAACAATGAGCAGTTCTTC. It encodes CAWSVGLDNNEQFF.

As DNA, the CDR3 is TGTGCCAGCAGCCCCGGGTCTGGAAACACCATATATTTT. It yields the protein CASSPGSGNTIYF. The chain has TRBV5-6 and TRBJ1-3; no definite D call. Germline values: CDR1 SGHDT, CDR2 YYEEEE. V lost 4 bases and J 1 base, leaving 6 bases between the germline ends. The CDR3 has 13 amino acids.

The chain uses TRBV6-5 and TRBJ2-7, with TRBD1 identical over 8 bases. Germline V gene sequence: CDR1 MNHEY, CDR2 SVGAGI. The CDR3 is made up of 15 amino acids. V lost 5 bases, J lost 3 bases, and 9 bases stayed unmatched. The CDR3 is CASSPTGQDFYEQYF. CDR3 in DNA: TGTGCCAGCAGTCCCACGGGACAGGACTTCTACGAGCAGTACTTC.

This sequence joins TRBV2 and TRBJ1-5, with TRBD1 matching 9 bases. V shed 8 bases and J 11 bases; nucleotides not matched to a gene: 10. In germline, CDR1 is SNHLY, CDR2 FYNNEI. CDR3 size: 13 residues. In nucleotides, the CDR3 is TGTGCCAGCCAGGACAGGGGACTGGGGGCCCAGCATTTT. Its translation is CASQDRGLGAQHF.

This chain links TRBV20-1 with TRBJ1-2, with 10 nucleotides matching TRBD1. Germline lookup yields CDR1 DFQATT and CDR2 SNEGSKA (reference sequence). This CDR3 is built from 15 residues. The V and J ends lost 3 bases and 5 bases, in that order; junction bases with no gene match: 9. The DNA for the CDR3 is TGCAGTGCTAGTGCCCGAGACAGGGGGCCTTATGGCTACACCTTC. It encodes CSASARDRGPYGYTF.

This clone was recorded once. Other nucleotide sequences from this sample produce the same CDR3. The J gene is TRBJ1-1, the V gene TRBV6-5; D uncertain. Trimming shortened V by 0 bases and J by 5 bases, and 7 bases separated the two germline ends. Germline lookup yields CDR1 MNHEY and CDR2 SVGAGI. This CDR3 spans 13 amino acids. CDR3 protein: CASSYSRGTEAFF. As DNA, the CDR3 is TGTGCCAGCAGTTACTCGCGGGGAACTGAAGCTTTCTTT.

This clone was detected only once. The V and J genes are TRBV3-1 (or the pseudogene TRBV3-2) and TRBJ1-2; 12 bases match TRBD1. With 4 bases clipped from V and 12 bases from J, the junction kept 6 bases outside the gene matches. The CDR3 runs 13 residues. Germline loops: CDR1 LGHDT, CDR2 YNNKEL (reference sequence). This CDR3 is CASSPRGQGANTF. The CDR3 nucleotides are TGTGCCAGCAGCCCTAGGGGACAGGGGGCGAACACCTTC.

The CDR3 sequence is CATSHLGEQPQHF. DNA for the CDR3: TGTGCCACCAGCCATCTAGGGGAACAGCCCCAGCATTTT. The V and J genes are TRBV15 and TRBJ1-5, with D possibly being TRBD1 (5 bases). Trimming took off 5 bases at V and 7 bases at J, with 12 bases between the two ends. The CDR3 spans 13 residues. Looked up from germline, CDR1 is LNHNV and CDR2 is YYDKDF (reference sequence).

The rearrangement uses TRBV19 and TRBJ1-1; D might be TRBD1 (5 bases). Looked up from germline, CDR1 is LNHDA and CDR2 is SQIVND (reference sequence). The V end lost 5 bases, the J end lost 1 base, and 8 bases lay between the germline ends. The CDR3 covers 13 residues. In nucleotides, the CDR3 is TGTGCCAGTAGTGAACAGGAGAACACTGAAGCTTTCTTT. Residues: CASSEQENTEAFF.

The chain recombines TRBV4-2 with TRBJ2-3, with 7 nucleotides matching TRBD2. V was pared by 4 bases and J by 7 bases, with 5 bases of the junction left unmatched. This CDR3 spans 13 amino acids. Looked up from germline, CDR1 is LGHNA and CDR2 is YNFKEQ. The CDR3 DNA is TGTGCCAGCAGCCCCGGACTAGAAAATACGCAGTATTTT. This sequence encodes CASSPGLENTQYF.

The chain joins TRBV28 to TRBJ2-3; tentatively, D is TRBD2 (6 bases). Germline V lookup: CDR1 MDHEN, CDR2 SYDVKM. The CDR3 loop spans 16 amino acids. The V end was cut by 2 bases, the J end by 5 bases, with 17 bases between. CDR3 protein: CASSLRRGVGVDTQYF. The CDR3 DNA is TGTGCCAGCAGTTTACGGCGGGGAGTCGGGGTAGATACGCAGTATTTT.

The V and J genes are TRBV3-1 (or the pseudogene TRBV3-2) and TRBJ2-2; 9 positions match TRBD2. This CDR3 comprises 17 residues. V trimming: 5 bases; J trimming: 3 bases; junction bases outside the gene matches: 10. Germline V CDR1 and CDR2: LGHDT, YNNKEL (reference sequence). The CDR3 here is CASSTQIGTSHTGELFF. DNA of the CDR3: TGTGCCAGCAGCACCCAGATAGGGACTAGCCACACCGGGGAGCTGTTTTTT.

This rearrangement joins TRBV19 to TRBJ2-7; TRBD1 aligns across 11 bases. The CDR3 is 15 amino acids. Trimming cost V 5 bases and J 2 bases; bases outside gene matches: 5. CDR1 and CDR2 from the germline V gene are LNHDA and SQIVND (reference sequence). The CDR3 sequence is CASSGLGQGAYEQYF. In DNA form, the CDR3 reads TGTGCCAGTAGTGGTCTGGGACAGGGGGCCTACGAGCAGTACTTC.

V usage is TRBV9 and J usage is TRBJ2-7; D not certain. Germline V gives CDR1 SGDLS, CDR2 YYNGEE. This CDR3 comprises 14 residues. V was trimmed by 1 base and J by 6 bases, leaving 14 bases between them. The DNA for the CDR3 is TGTGCCAGCAGCGTAATGGTCGACTCGGGCGAGCAGTACTTC. It is translated as CASSVMVDSGEQYF.

The V gene is TRBV5-6, the J gene TRBJ2-1; 7 nucleotides match TRBD1. V lost 4 bases, J lost 2 bases, and 6 bases stayed unmatched. This CDR3 is 15 amino acids long. Germline V lookup: CDR1 SGHDT, CDR2 YYEEEE. CDR3 amino acids: CASSTRGLPYNEQFF. In nucleotides, the CDR3 is TGTGCCAGCAGCACAAGGGGGCTCCCCTACAATGAGCAGTTCTTC.

This clone has a single count. This chain uses TRBV7-3 with TRBJ2-3; the D gene is possibly TRBD1 (5 bases). This CDR3 is 13 amino acids long. Trimming cost V 5 bases and J 5 bases, with 11 bases left between them. In germline, CDR1 is SGHTA, CDR2 FQGTGA. For the CDR3, the DNA is TGTGCCAGCAGCGGGCCGCAGGGAGATACGCAGTATTTT. The encoded protein is CASSGPQGDTQYF. The full variable domain, completed using reference TRBV7-3 and TRBJ2-3, is GAGVSQTPSNKVTEKGKYVELRCDPISGHTALYWYRQSLGQGPEFLIYFQGTGAADDSGLPNDRFFAVRPEGSVSTLKIQRTERGDSAVYLCASSGPQGDTQYFGPGTRLTVL.

This chain uses TRBV30 with TRBJ2-1; tentative D call: TRBD2 (5 bases). The germline V gene has CDR1 GTSNPN and CDR2 SVGIG (reference sequence). Trimming shortened V by 0 bases and J by 1 base, and 13 bases separated the two germline ends. The CDR3 length is 16 residues. In nucleotides, the CDR3 is TGTGCCTGGAGTGTACTAAAAGCGGAGTCCTACAATGAGCAGTTCTTC. Protein product: CAWSVLKAESYNEQFF.